This T cell receptor (beta chain) was sequenced during a study of beta chain features in type 1 diabetes listed by TCRdb under 2018. About the investigation overall: No differences in mean age, gender distribution, total cell number or subset yield were found between patients and healthy donors. Across all samples, approximately 98,000,000 sorted cells were examined, and cell number per subset correlated strongly with RNA yield. In the study, recently diagnosed type 1 diabetes patients and matched healthy donors were compared on the TCRB repertoires of their sorted circulating CD4+ T cell subsets. Regulatory and stem cell-like memory subsets were obtained from only 8 patients and roughly eight healthy donors, while naive and central memory subsets were obtained from all 30 or so donors.

The High Capacity cDNA Reverse Transcription Kit was used to reverse transcribe all of the isolated RNA, meaning that expressed TCRB transcripts were what got sequenced. Naive, central memory and regulatory T cell samples underwent deep immunoSEQ sequencing, averaging about 3.57 million total reads per sample. Sorted cells were lysed in RLT buffer, and RNA was extracted using DNase-treated RNeasy Micro or Mini kits according to cell number. Each cell subset was processed separately to prevent cross-contamination, with patient and healthy donor samples processed together. Using the immunoSEQ multiplex PCR, TCRB sequences were amplified from cDNA into 87-bp fragments spanning the CDR3 region. Sequencing of the amplicons was performed on the Illumina HiSeq platform. Under the source paper's analysis protocol: PCR bias was computationally corrected using synthetic template baselines, reads within Hamming distance 2 were collapsed, and singletons that could not be merged were discarded. Reads were aligned to IMGT to assign V, D and J genes, CDR3 length, and insertions or deletions at six rearrangement sites. Within each subset, clonotype counts were normalized to sorted cell number, after which true diversity and Gini coefficients were computed with the tcR R package. Repertoire sharing was quantified using the overlap coefficient calculated on TCRB nucleotide sequences. This immuneACCESS table, as held by TCRdb, lists in-frame sequences with V and J called but not all clones. Of the missing ones, under half trace to an unresolved V gene in checked studies; the others have no known cause. The DNA was the basis for D and trimming; V, J and clone size are from that table. Counted in this sample were approximately 170,000 clones; around 7.9% of them appeared once. 0.5% of the sample is held by the ten biggest clonotypes.

Inclusive of the bounding cysteine and phenylalanine, the CDR3 is 16 residues long. Only CDR3 DNA is held: 48 bases, read in frame from base 1. CDR1 and CDR2, per the germline V gene (reference sequence), are SEHNR and FQNEAQ. The germline V end is reduced by 4 bases and the J end by 5 bases; junction bases left unmatched: 12. As concerns this clone: It lacks a known antigen. There are no base qualities to consult, and no much larger clone falls within one base.

Beyond this particular receptor, the publication reports: PCR may preferentially amplify shorter templates, but because patient and control samples were amplified and corrected together, any resulting skew would affect both groups equally. Because cDNA was sequenced instead of genomic DNA, activated cells with high expression could be over-represented, although the groups did not differ in activation or CD3 levels. Because the HLA sub-analyses included only small numbers of individuals, any influence of HLA type on TCRB rearrangement was left unresolved. At VDJ recombination sites, patients with type 1 diabetes made fewer insertions and deleted more nucleotides, a pattern implying thymic rearrangement abnormalities. In all four CD4+ subsets, TCRB CDR3 length was moderately but significantly shorter in type 1 diabetes patients. The naive, central memory and regulatory TCRB repertoires appeared to resemble one another more closely among patients than among healthy donors.

From each donor, a single peripheral blood sample of about 120 mL on average was drawn into heparinised tubes. Naive, central memory, regulatory and stem cell-like memory CD4+ T cells were sorted on a BD FACSAria II using a panel including CD45RO, CCR7, CD25, CD127, CD95 and CD27. Purity was above 95% for every sorted population. PBMCs were isolated immediately by Lymphoprep density gradient centrifugation and stained directly without culture. So that batch effects would be minimized, each experiment stained and sorted samples in pairs, pairing one healthy donor with one patient. The TCR originated in a young man with type 1 diabetes. The sample was central memory CD4+ T cells from blood. The V gene is TRBV7-9 and the J gene is TRBJ2-3; TRBD1 agrees with 7 junctional bases. The CDR3 amino acid sequence is: CASSSRTGQAGDTQYF. DNA sequence: TGTGCCAGCAGCTCAAGGACAGGACAGGCCGGAGATACGCAGTATTTT.